This TCR beta chain was sequenced during a study of T cells in Graves' hyperthyroidism and ophthalmopathy (dated by TCRdb to the late 2010s). The study in broad terms: A discovery cohort of 95 to 100 patients, about 40 with Graves' ophthalmopathy and 57 with stable Graves' hyperthyroidism, was used to find distinguishing TCR V-J signatures. Whether ophthalmopathy could be predicted prospectively was tested in an independent validation cohort made up of about 18 hyperthyroidism patients plus 17 patients who later progressed to ophthalmopathy. The 90 or so discovery patients were randomly split 7:3 into training and test sets. Thyroid tissue and blood T-cell repertoires from about 6 Graves' hyperthyroidism patients were also compared in the study. After sampling, hyperthyroidism patients received methimazole starting at 30 mg daily, and ophthalmopathy patients received high-dose intravenous methylprednisolone. The paper reports TCR Vbeta CDR3 sequencing of over 120 peripheral blood samples: approximately 41 ophthalmopathy, roughly 80 hyperthyroidism and approximately 17 progressor patients.

This clonotype was observed a few times. There is no known antigen for this receptor. Per-nucleotide qualities are absent, and no much larger clonotype sits a single base away. Any patient with an uncontrolled infection, another autoimmune disease, pregnancy or lactation was excluded. Clinical symptoms, serum thyroxine and TRAb, thyroid ultrasound, and orbital computed tomography formed the basis for the diagnoses. Trizol reagent was used to extract total RNA, and RNA quality was then checked on an Agilent 2100 Bioanalyzer. The paper's findings and limits, for the study overall: Blood samples also contained most of the expanded thyroid clonotypes (frequency above 0.001), which suggests that blood repertoires may reflect thyroid immune responses. Sample size was not statistically predetermined, and blinding of investigators to group allocation was not performed. Ophthalmopathy was separated from stable hyperthyroidism by a 13 V-J signature model, with around 88% sensitivity and about 81% specificity obtained in cross-validation and 80%/75% obtained in testing. During validation, the model predicted progression to ophthalmopathy a median of approximately six months ahead of onset, with more than 60% sensitivity and 72.22% specificity.

The TCR beta CDR3 regions were amplified from RNA transcripts. For the first round of RT-PCR on the TCR CDR3, the HTBI primer set was used together with the Qiagen OneStep RT-PCR kit. A second multiplex PCR round built the libraries, followed by size selection and purification. Libraries were sequenced paired-end with 100 bp reads on an Illumina HiSeq2000. The published analysis was carried out like this. Raw data were processed with SOAPnuke, discarding reads with adapters, uncalled bases, mean Phred below 15, or no exact constant-primer or identifier match. COPE v1.2.5 was used to merge the high-quality paired reads, and each unique nucleotide sequence was defined as a clonotype. MiTCR v1.1 was used to align the clonotypes against IMGT TRBV, TRBD and TRBJ reference segments. The analysis was restricted to V-J combinations with a frequency above 0.0001, which together covered roughly 99% of the repertoires. A TCS score was defined as the ratio between F50 (clonal expansion) and ExV (chaos), using BLOSUM62-based TCRdist between CDR3 peptides within each V-J. Welch's t-statistics and random forest reduced 450 to 600 V-J features to roughly 13, which were used in a naive Bayes classifier (R e1071). The similarity between thyroid and blood repertoires was quantified using the Morisita-Horn index. Clones were called with MiXCR by TCRdb after fastp trimmed the public reads at Q25, and only in-frame beta chains were retained. Here each entry gathers all rows of one CDR3 protein and keeps the most common genes and DNA. In this record, the V and J calls reflect TCRdb's handling and not the investigators' own analysis. Present in this sample are 500,000 to 800,000 distinct CDR3 sequences, roughly 46% of which were seen just once. About 7.2% of the sample is in the top ten clones.

Counted from cysteine to phenylalanine, this CDR3 has 15 amino acids. Left in the record is the CDR3 DNA by itself, 45 bases read in frame from the first base. CDR1 and CDR2 are read off the germline V gene (reference sequence) as SGHNT and YYREEE. V is reduced by 0 bases and J by 0 bases, leaving a spacing of 9 bases between them. The sequence was collected from an adult man with Graves' disease, either hyperthyroidism or ophthalmopathy (not recorded which). In this chain, TRBV5-4 is recombined with TRBJ1-1; the D segment cannot be called with confidence. The sequenced material came from peripheral blood or thyroid tissue (not recorded which). The CDR3 sequence is CASSLGREMNTEAFF. The nucleotides read TGTGCCAGCAGCTTGGGGCGGGAGATGAACACTGAAGCTTTCTTT.